This TCR beta chain is from a study of cytotoxic CD8 clonotypes in ibrutinib-treated CLL. In the study overall: Among patients, some 25 responded partially and 2 completely; about 14 then stayed remitted and some 12 progressed after median around 73 months.

Profiled with immunoSEQ multiplex PCR; TCRdb holds only in-frame clones, not every one. The sample has about 140,000 clones, about 80% seen once. Germline V gene data show CDR1 as KGHSH and CDR2 as LQKENI. The CDR3 runs to 13 residues. V gave up 6 bases and J gave up 5 bases; unmatched junction bases: 6. This clone was counted only a few times. The sequence derives from a human donor with chronic lymphocytic leukemia. The starting material was PBMCs, obtained after 24 months of ibrutinib treatment. The chain joins TRBV18 to TRBJ2-5; 7 bases map to TRBD2. CDR3 loop: CASSPDGGETQYF. In DNA, the CDR3 is TGTGCCAGCTCTCCCGACGGGGGGGAGACCCAGTACTTC.